Listed here is a single T cell receptor beta chain. Under the authors' procedure: Estimation of nucleated cell counts relied on the amplification of reference gene primers. The assay was immunoSEQ multiplex PCR, and TCRdb's table has in-frame clones only and misses some. V and J calls and clone size are those listed in that table; D and trimming were worked out from the DNA. The sample holds roughly 68,000 clones, approximately 90% seen once. The entry originates in a study of blood T cell repertoires in COVID-19. Study context: The United States, Italy and Spain provided the acute and convalescent COVID-19 samples. PBMCs, B-cell-depleted T cells, or T cells provided the cDNA or gDNA that made up the material.

V was cut by 5 bases and J by 2 bases, with 10 bases left in between. The germline V gene has CDR1 MNHNY and CDR2 SVGAGI (reference sequence). The CDR3 contains 13 residues. Seattle-derived patients entered the study during active infection and were followed longitudinally. The material sequenced was peripheral blood. This receptor was obtained from a woman aged 45 to 65 with COVID-19, enrolled during active disease. This chain uses TRBV6-6 with TRBJ2-7; no firm D call. The CDR3 sequence is CASSRSETYEQYF. Here the CDR3 DNA reads TGTGCCAGCAGTCGTTCTGAGACCTACGAGCAGTACTTC.